The sequence of this T cell receptor beta chain was determined in a study of shared clonotypes between healthy human individuals. Study-level information: The donors, a couple of women and three men, were aged 18 to 49. Three plates were used per donor for CD4 naive, three for CD4 memory, two for CD8 naive and one for CD8 memory.

The data were produced by immunoSEQ multiplex PCR, yet TCRdb's version contains in-frame clones alone and is incomplete. The table has 2 million to 2.5 million clones, around 93% seen once; the top ten hold around 1.7%. CDR1 and CDR2 (germline): SEHNR, FQNEAQ (reference sequence). This CDR3 comprises 13 residues. The V and J ends lost 4 bases and 5 bases respectively, with 12 bases between them. The naive CD8 fraction comprised CD45RO-negative cells positively selected for CCR7 and excluded terminally differentiated effector memory CD45RA+ cells. Sequences were obtained from naive CD8+ T cells from PBMCs. This chain links TRBV7-9 with TRBJ2-7; D gene unclear. This clonotype was obtained from a young man in good health. Some clones in this sample may be carry-over from other donors' samples. The CDR3 loop reads CASSSSLVDEQYF. In DNA form, the CDR3 reads TGTGCCAGCAGCTCGAGCCTGGTGGACGAGCAGTACTTC.